The present TCR beta chain was sequenced within a study of cytomegalovirus exposure and HLA in healthy donors. In the study overall: A subsequent analysis reported that the 95 to 150 validation repertoires were produced on the same platform that had also been used for the 550 to 750 first-cohort repertoires.

Germline assignment: CDR1 LNHDA and CDR2 SQIVND (reference sequence). The V end was cut by 2 bases, the J end by 7 bases, with 9 bases between. The CDR3 consists of 14 residues. This table comes from immunoSEQ multiplex PCR, and its TCRdb copy is limited to in-frame clones, with some not included. The sample carries hundreds of thousands of clones, about nine tenths recorded once. This clone was found a few times. Antigen: not known. Whole-study results and caveats: That first-cohort TCR clusters tended to co-occur in the approximately 120 validation repertoires was found in a later analysis. Three CMV-associated chains proved CMV antigen-specific in vitro. Researchers catalogued approximately 160 TCR beta chains as cytomegalovirus-associated.

The chain carries TRBV19 and TRBJ2-6; D gene uncertain. This receptor was taken from a woman under 30 in good health and CMV-seronegative. Input material: PBMCs. The CDR3 sequence: CASSITSSANVLTF. The CDR3 region has the DNA TGTGCCAGTAGTATAACATCCTCAGCCAACGTCCTGACTTTC.